The 25 T cell receptor beta chains presented below share a single source sample, sequenced in a study of monozygotic twins with inflammatory bowel disease. TCRdb re-called the 5' RACE reads; one entry per CDR3 protein, DNA not given. This table holds 400,000 to 500,000 distinct CDR3 sequences. Sample: blood. These receptors were taken from a human donor with ulcerative colitis or Crohn's disease, or a healthy co-twin of an affected twin (not recorded which).

The chain links TRBV3-1 to TRBJ2-2; absent DNA, TCRdb's TRBD1 call cannot be checked. CDR3 length: 17 amino acids. In germline, CDR1 is LGHDT, CDR2 YNNKEL (reference sequence). CDR3 loop: CASSATGGKSNTGELFF.

The chain couples TRBV6-5 to TRBJ2-4; TCRdb returns TRBD1, unconfirmable since there is no DNA. The CDR3 is 17 residues long. The V gene's germline CDR1 is MNHEY and CDR2 SVGAGI. The CDR3 loop reads CASSYRTGFLAKNIQYF.

The gene calls are TRBV5-4 and TRBJ1-4. This CDR3 has 15 amino acids. CDR1 and CDR2 (germline): SGHNT, YYREEE (reference sequence). CDR3: CASSLDRSSNEKLFF.

This sequence joins TRBV5-4 and TRBJ2-2; the D call from TCRdb, TRBD1, cannot be confirmed without DNA. The germline V gene encodes CDR1 SGHNT and CDR2 YYREEE (reference sequence). There are 17 residues in the CDR3. CDR3 sequence reads: CASSHHGQGGNTGELFF.

This chain joins TRBV3-1 and TRBJ1-5; TCRdb reports TRBD1, a call that lacks DNA to check it against. There are 14 residues in the CDR3. Germline values: CDR1 LGHDT, CDR2 YNNKEL (reference sequence). The CDR3 reads CASSRQGSSQPQHF. Full variable domain (outside the CDR3, taken from reference TRBV3-1 and TRBJ1-5): DTAVSQTPKYLVTQMGNDKSIKCEQNLGHDTMYWYKQDSKKFLKIMFSYNNKELIINETVPNRFSPKSPDKAHLNLHINSLELGDSAVYFCASSRQGSSQPQHFGDGTRLSIL.

The chain is built from TRBV28 and TRBJ1-2; TCRdb proposes TRBD1, but this gene call is untestable without DNA. The CDR3 covers 15 residues. Germline V gives CDR1 MDHEN, CDR2 SYDVKM. CDR3 in amino acids: CASSLSDRGRNGYTF.

The chain couples TRBV20-1 to TRBJ1-1. From germline, CDR1 is DFQATT and CDR2 SNEGSKA (reference sequence). The CDR3 is made up of 13 amino acids. Here the CDR3 reads CSASGYQSTEAFF.

The chain carries TRBV6-1 and TRBJ1-6. The CDR3 runs to 18 residues. Germline CDR1 reads MNHNS; CDR2 reads SASEGT. The CDR3: CASSGGRGTSSYNSPLHF.

This chain connects TRBV10-3 to TRBJ1-4; with no DNA, the TCRdb D assignment of TRBD1 cannot be verified. The CDR3 spans 15 residues. Germline CDR1 and CDR2: ENHRY and SYGVKD. The CDR3 is CAISMGQGENEKLFF.

This chain links TRBV9 with TRBJ2-2; as DNA is missing, the TRBD2 call by TCRdb cannot be tested. CDR1 SGDLS and CDR2 YYNGEE come from the germline V gene. The CDR3 is 18 amino acids. CDR3 sequence: CASSVSISGSGDTGELFF.

The gene calls are TRBV28 and TRBJ2-7; lacking DNA, the TRBD1 call made by TCRdb goes unchecked. The V gene's germline CDR1 is MDHEN and CDR2 SYDVKM. The CDR3 spans 16 residues. CDR3 region: CASSLSRGSGNYEQYF.

The chain couples TRBV12-3 or TRBV12-4 to TRBJ1-1; TCRdb names TRBD1, which stays unverified in the absence of DNA. The CDR3 consists of 15 residues. CDR3 region: CASSRPGRRNTEAFF.

The chain carries TRBV12-3 or TRBV12-4 and TRBJ2-1; the TRBD2 assignment by TCRdb is unverifiable without DNA. This CDR3 spans 16 amino acids. The CDR3 region is CASSFGGSSSYNEQFF.

The chain uses TRBV27 and TRBJ1-4; with no DNA, the TCRdb D assignment of TRBD1 cannot be verified. CDR3 length: 17 amino acids. From germline, CDR1 is MNHEY and CDR2 SMNVEV (reference sequence). The CDR3 is CASSGGQGSFGPEKLFF.

The chain uses TRBV5-8 and TRBJ1-4. The CDR3 sequence is 13 residues long. Germline assignment: CDR1 SGHTS and CDR2 YDEGEE. Here the CDR3 reads CASTWRGGEKLFF.

The V and J genes are TRBV14 and TRBJ2-7. Germline values: CDR1 SGHDN, CDR2 FVKESK. The length of the CDR3 is 15 residues. CDR3 in amino acids: CASSEGLAGPYEQYF. Full variable domain (outside the CDR3, taken from reference TRBV14 and TRBJ2-7): EAGVTQFPSHSVIEKGQTVTLRCDPISGHDNLYWYRRVMGKEIKFLLHFVKESKQDESGMPNNRFLAERTGGTYSTLKVQPAELEDSGVYFCASSEGLAGPYEQYFGPGTRLTVT.

V gene TRBV20-1 combines with J gene TRBJ1-4. The CDR3 runs to 14 residues. Per germline, CDR1 DFQATT and CDR2 SNEGSKA (reference sequence). The CDR3 spells CSARDVATNEKLFF.

The V gene is TRBV5-6, the J gene TRBJ2-6; TCRdb selects TRBD1, and the lack of DNA leaves this call unchecked. Germline V CDR1 and CDR2: SGHDT, YYEEEE. The CDR3 consists of 14 residues. CDR3 protein: CASSPFTYRGVLTF.

The genes are TRBV27 and TRBJ2-1; the TRBD1 assignment by TCRdb is unverifiable without DNA. Germline loops: CDR1 MNHEY, CDR2 SMNVEV (reference sequence). The CDR3 covers 17 residues. The CDR3 sequence: CASSLIPPWRGLNEQFF.

The chain employs TRBV6-5 and TRBJ1-2; TCRdb calls TRBD1, which cannot be checked without DNA. Germline V gene lookup returns CDR1 MNHEY and CDR2 SVGAGI. CDR3 length: 16 amino acids. The CDR3 is CASSYQDRRGDYGYTF.

The chain employs TRBV5-1 and TRBJ2-7; the TRBD1 assignment by TCRdb is unverifiable without DNA. The CDR3 is 15 amino acids. Per germline, CDR1 SGHRS and CDR2 YFSETQ. The CDR3 here is CASSLGGGFSYEQYF.

The CDR3 sequence: CATSGWTGGQDEQYF. The rearrangement uses TRBV15 and TRBJ2-7; TCRdb indicates TRBD1, and absent DNA this call remains unverified. Germline loops: CDR1 LNHNV, CDR2 YYDKDF (reference sequence). The length of the CDR3 is 15 residues.

J is TRBJ2-5 and V is TRBV7-9; the D gene TCRdb calls, TRBD1, cannot be checked with no DNA. From germline, CDR1 is SEHNR and CDR2 FQNEAQ (reference sequence). CDR3 length: 15 amino acids. This CDR3 is CASSPLQGVGETQYF.

The rearrangement uses TRBV6-1 and TRBJ2-3. Germline V gene data show CDR1 as MNHNS and CDR2 as SASEGT. The CDR3 covers 13 residues. The chain's CDR3 is CASRLDLTDTQYF.

V and J are TRBV15 and TRBJ1-3; TCRdb reports TRBD1, a call that lacks DNA to check it against. The CDR3 is 15 amino acids. Germline lookup yields CDR1 LNHNV and CDR2 YYDKDF (reference sequence). CDR3 sequence: CATSTPDRGGNTIYF.